One TCR beta chain is described in this entry. Its antigen is unidentified. V lost 1 base, J lost 4 bases, and 5 bases stayed unmatched. CDR3 size: 15 residues. Germline V lookup: CDR1 SNHLY, CDR2 FYNNEI. The data belong to a study of T cells in localized non-small cell lung cancer. Broader study findings: Uninvolved adjacent lung showed peak T cell clonality, exceeding tumor. Because researchers sequenced only one region of the tumor, heterogeneity is still possible.

Measured with immunoSEQ multiplex PCR; TCRdb has only the in-frame clones, and not every one. The table records approximately 45,000 clones, about 85% of them present only once. Sample: PBMCs, taken before any cancer treatment. This receptor was identified in a man aged 40-75 years with stage II lung adenocarcinoma. The rearrangement uses TRBV2 and TRBJ2-7, with 9 bases lining up with TRBD1. The CDR3 protein is CASSEGPGQGYEQYF. The CDR3 coding sequence is TGTGCCAGCAGTGAAGGCCCGGGACAGGGTTACGAGCAGTACTTC.